A single sample gave rise to the 24 T cell receptor beta chains below, sequenced in a study of post-analysis software for immune sequencing data. Each TCR beta cDNA library carried unique molecular identifiers. TCRdb processed the PCR reads anew with MiXCR; each CDR3 protein has one entry. The sample has hundreds of thousands of distinct CDR3 sequences, about 39% seen once; the top ten hold less than 8%. The study's findings and limits: Four or five TRBV segments were significantly more frequent in patients than in controls. TRBV5-6, TRBV5-1 and TRBV20-1 were among these segments.

No cognate antigen is known for these TCRs. The sample comprised blood. These receptor sequences come from a girl aged 2-10 years with multiple sclerosis.

The rearrangement joins TRBV7-2 to TRBJ2-1; the D gene is possibly TRBD2 (5 bases). Trimming took off 1 base at V and 0 bases at J, with 10 bases between the two ends. Germline V gene lookup returns CDR1 SGHTA and CDR2 FQGNSA. The CDR3 spans 16 residues. The CDR3: CASSLEAVSSYNEQFF. The CDR3, as DNA: TGTGCCAGCAGCTTAGAAGCGGTGAGCTCCTACAATGAGCAGTTCTTC.

The chain is built from TRBV5-1 and TRBJ2-7; D gene unclear. The CDR3 has 14 amino acids. The germline gives CDR1 SGHRS, CDR2 YFSETQ. V lost 1 base and J lost 4, with 12 bases in between. CDR3 nucleotides: TGCGCCAGCAGCTTGAATGCAGAAGCTTACGAGCAGTACTTC. The encoded protein is CASSLNAEAYEQYF.

This chain links TRBV5-1 with TRBJ1-4; maybe TRBD1 (5 bases). Trimming cost V 0 bases and J 7 bases, with 13 bases left between them. The CDR3 has 15 residues. Germline V gene lookup returns CDR1 SGHRS and CDR2 YFSETQ. The CDR3 nucleotides read TGCGCCAGCAGCTTGGGGGGCAGCAAATCTGAAAAACTGTTTTTT. Amino acids: CASSLGGSKSEKLFF.

This clonotype was recorded a few times. The junction departs from the called germline gene at one end, perhaps through a read error. CDR3 sequence reads: CSASRDTRGTEDFF. The CDR3 nucleotides are TGCAGTGCTAGCCGGGACACCAGGGGAACTGAAGATTTCTTT. V and J are TRBV20-1 and TRBJ1-1; D perhaps matches TRBD1 (6 bases). Germline values: CDR1 DFQATT, CDR2 SNEGSKA (reference sequence). The length of the CDR3 is 14 residues.

V usage is TRBV24-1 and J usage is TRBJ2-3; 8 bases match TRBD1. The CDR3 runs 19 residues. The germline V gene has CDR1 KGHDR and CDR2 SFDVKD. V shed 5 bases and J 2 bases; nucleotides not matched to a gene: 17. The CDR3 region is CATSGAGTGVPLLTDTQYF. The CDR3 DNA reads TGTGCCACCAGTGGGGCCGGGACAGGTGTCCCCCTACTCACAGATACGCAGTATTTT.

This clonotype was seen ten or more times. The chain links TRBV4-3 to TRBJ2-5, with a possible D match to TRBD2 (6 bases). This CDR3 has 14 residues. Trimming removed 1 base at V and 1 base at J, with 7 bases between. Germline-derived CDR1 and CDR2 are LGHNA and YSLEER. This CDR3 is CASSQGTTQETQYF. As DNA, the CDR3 is TGCGCCAGCAGCCAAGGGACTACCCAAGAGACCCAGTACTTC.

The chain has TRBV14 and TRBJ2-7, with no clear D. CDR3 size: 18 residues. Germline values: CDR1 SGHDN, CDR2 FVKESK. Trimming cost V 3 bases and J 1 base, with 22 bases left between them. The CDR3: CASSHVHGRQELSYEQYF. Here the CDR3 DNA reads TGTGCCAGCAGCCACGTCCACGGAAGGCAGGAACTTTCCTACGAGCAGTACTTC.

V is TRBV5-1 and J is TRBJ2-7, with 11 positions matching TRBD2. V shed 3 bases and J 5 bases; nucleotides not matched to a gene: 4. This CDR3 has 14 residues. In germline, CDR1 is SGHRS, CDR2 YFSETQ. CDR3: CASSSTSGRDEQYF. The CDR3 nucleotides read TGCGCCAGCAGCTCAACTAGCGGGAGAGACGAGCAGTACTTC.

The V and J genes are TRBV28 and TRBJ2-3, with D perhaps matching TRBD2 (6 bases). CDR1 and CDR2 from the germline V gene are MDHEN and SYDVKM. CDR3 length: 16 amino acids. Trimming stripped 2 bases from V and 1 base from J, with 13 bases between. The CDR3 DNA is TGTGCCAGCAGTTTAGAATGGGGGACTCGCACAGATACGCAGTATTTT. Encoded protein: CASSLEWGTRTDTQYF.

DNA for the CDR3: TGTGCCAGCAGCAAACAGGGTCAAGAGACCCAGTACTTC. It translates to CASSKQGQETQYF. The chain employs TRBV7-3 and TRBJ2-5, with D possibly TRBD1 on 6 matching bases. V gave up 5 bases and J gave up 2 bases, with 9 bases separating them. The V gene's germline CDR1 is SGHTA and CDR2 FQGTGA. This CDR3 contains 13 residues.

There are a few counts of this clonotype. This chain links TRBV12-3 or TRBV12-4 with TRBJ2-1, with D perhaps matching TRBD1 or TRBD2 (5 bases each). This CDR3 is 15 amino acids long. V was cut by 6 bases and J by 9 bases, with 21 bases left in between. CDR3 in amino acids: CASSFRLGTFSEQFF. CDR3 sequence (DNA): TGTGCCAGCAGCTTCCGGCTGGGGACCTTCAGTGAGCAGTTCTTC.

This CDR3 is CASSTETGSYNEQFF. CDR3 DNA: TGCGCCAGCAGCACCGAGACAGGTTCCTACAATGAGCAGTTCTTC. The chain links TRBV5-1 to TRBJ2-1; possible D gene TRBD1, 6 bases. Germline V CDR1 and CDR2: SGHRS, YFSETQ. The CDR3 sequence is 15 residues long. V was shortened by 4 bases and J by 1 base, with 12 bases between the two germline ends.

J is TRBJ2-4 and V is TRBV20-1, with unresolved D. The CDR3 covers 15 residues. V was trimmed by 0 bases and J by 0 bases, leaving 9 bases between them. Germline CDR1 DFQATT, CDR2 SNEGSKA (reference sequence). CDR3: CSARDGGLAKNIQYF. CDR3 nucleotides: TGCAGTGCTAGAGATGGTGGTTTAGCCAAAAACATTCAGTACTTC.

The chain recombines TRBV27 with TRBJ1-2; the match to TRBD1 covers 7 bases. The V gene's germline CDR1 is MNHEY and CDR2 SMNVEV (reference sequence). V lost 5 bases to trimming and J lost 6 bases; unmatched junction nucleotides: 6. The length of the CDR3 is 13 residues. CDR3 in amino acids: CASSGGGLDGYTF. The CDR3 coding sequence is TGTGCCAGCAGTGGAGGGGGCCTGGATGGCTACACCTTC.

The chain combines TRBV3-1 with TRBJ1-1, with a weak D call TRBD1 (6 bases). The CDR3 sequence is 15 residues long. The germline gives CDR1 LGHDT, CDR2 YNNKEL (reference sequence). Trimming removed 1 base from V and 3 bases from J, with 12 bases in between. The CDR3 loop is CASSQVVQGYTEAFF. The CDR3 DNA reads as TGTGCCAGCAGCCAAGTGGTACAGGGATACACTGAAGCTTTCTTT.

On this clonotype: One junction end disagrees with the germline gene, perhaps due to a read error. The rearrangement links TRBV7-9 to TRBJ2-1; 7 nucleotides line up with TRBD2. Germline V gene lookup returns CDR1 SEHNR and CDR2 FQNEAQ (reference sequence). The CDR3 contains 15 residues. CDR3 nucleotide sequence: TGTGCCAGCAGCATGGCGGGGGTCCTCTACAGTGAGCAGTTCTTC. Protein product: CASSMAGVLYSEQFF.

The V and J genes are TRBV6-5 and TRBJ2-7, with D perhaps matching TRBD1 (5 bases). Germline V gene data show CDR1 as MNHEY and CDR2 as SVGAGI. Trimming pared 2 bases from V and 3 bases from J, leaving 17 bases between. This CDR3 region has 16 residues. The CDR3 region has the DNA TGTGCCAGCAGTTACCCCTCAAGCACAGGCCACTACGAGCAGTACTTC. This codes for CASSYPSSTGHYEQYF.

This clonotype was picked up many times. This chain uses TRBV5-1 with TRBJ2-3; 10 bases agree with TRBD1. The CDR3 consists of 14 residues. V shed 3 bases and J 3 bases; nucleotides not matched to a gene: 1. Germline V CDR1 and CDR2: SGHRS, YFSETQ. CDR3 nucleotide sequence: TGCGCCAGCAGCTGGGGACAGGGGACAGATACGCAGTATTTT. Residues: CASSWGQGTDTQYF. Full variable domain (rest looked up from reference TRBV5-1 and TRBJ2-3): KAGVTQTPRYLIKTRGQQVTLSCSPISGHRSVSWYQQTPGQGLQFLFEYFSETQRNKGNFPGRFSGRQFSNSRSEMNVSTLELGDSALYLCASSWGQGTDTQYFGPGTRLTVL.

In this sample, this clonotype turned up a few times. This rearrangement joins TRBV20-1 to TRBJ2-7; TRBD2 aligns across 9 bases. Germline V lookup: CDR1 DFQATT, CDR2 SNEGSKA (reference sequence). Germline trimming cut 0 bases from V and 7 bases from J; bases unmatched to any gene: 7. This CDR3 region has 14 residues. CDR3: CSARDPGLAREQYF. DNA of the CDR3: TGCAGTGCTAGAGACCCTGGACTAGCGAGGGAGCAGTACTTC.

This sequence joins TRBV10-1 and TRBJ2-3, with 8 bases identical to TRBD1. Germline CDR1 and CDR2: WNHNN and SYGVQD (reference sequence). V shed 0 bases and J 5 bases; nucleotides not matched to a gene: 7. The CDR3 loop spans 16 amino acids. The CDR3 DNA reads TGCGCCAGCAGTGAGTCGGTCACAGGGGGTGGAGATACGCAGTATTTT. It encodes CASSESVTGGGDTQYF.

The chain has TRBV20-1 and TRBJ2-5, with 7 bases matching TRBD1. The V and J ends lost 3 bases and 0 bases, in that order; junction bases with no gene match: 13. CDR1 and CDR2 from the germline V gene are DFQATT and SNEGSKA (reference sequence). CDR3 length: 17 amino acids. CDR3 bases: TGCAGTGCTAGCCCTTCTTCGACAGGGATCTACCAAGAGACCCAGTACTTC. Protein: CSASPSSTGIYQETQYF.

The chain carries TRBV4-1 and TRBJ2-7, with TRBD2 matching 7 bases. J was trimmed by 3 bases and V by 2 bases; bases with no gene match: 7. In germline, CDR1 is MGHRA, CDR2 YSYEKL. The CDR3 loop spans 15 amino acids. DNA for the CDR3: TGCGCCAGCAGCCAACCGGGGAGGACTAGCTACGAGCAGTACTTC. Translated, it gives CASSQPGRTSYEQYF.

The chain combines TRBV7-9 with TRBJ2-7, with TRBD1 as a possible D gene (5 bases). Germline V CDR1 and CDR2: SEHNR, FQNEAQ (reference sequence). The CDR3 covers 15 residues. V was cut by 0 bases and J by 3 bases, with 12 bases left in between. The CDR3 is CASSLAPAGRYEQYF. DNA for the CDR3: TGTGCCAGCAGCTTAGCGCCCGCAGGGCGCTACGAGCAGTACTTC. Full variable domain (rest looked up from reference TRBV7-9 and TRBJ2-7): DTGVSQNPRHKITKRGQNVTFRCDPISEHNRLYWYRQTLGQGPEFLTYFQNEAQLEKSRLLSDRFSAERPKGSFSTLEIQRTEQGDSAMYLCASSLAPAGRYEQYFGPGTRLTVT.

This clonotype came up a few times. The chain is built from TRBV28 and TRBJ2-5; the D gene could be TRBD1 or TRBD2 (5 bases each). The J call could be wrong; TRBJ2-7 is a better fit for the DNA end. The germline gives CDR1 MDHEN, CDR2 SYDVKM. This CDR3 has 15 residues. CDR3 loop: CASSSTGTLSYEQYF. CDR3 DNA: TGTGCCAGCAGTTCAACCGGGACGCTTAGCTACGAGCAGTACTTC.